These 27 T cell receptor beta chains share one sample of origin, sequenced in a study of CD8 T cells in Susac syndrome. RNA, at roughly 0.45 to 1 ug, was reverse transcribed with random hexamers. TCRdb re-called the immunoSEQ multiplex PCR reads with MiXCR, one entry per CDR3 protein. The sample includes 150,000 to 180,000 distinct CDR3 sequences, roughly 96% of them seen just once. Material for sequencing was CD4+ T cells from PBMCs. The receptor source for this set is a human donor with Susac syndrome.

The CDR3 loop reads CASSLGLVGETQYF. CDR3 nucleotides: TGTGCCAGCAGCCTCGGACTAGTGGGAGAGACCCAGTACTTC. This sequence joins TRBV5-6 and TRBJ2-5; TRBD2 agrees at 7 bases. V shed 4 bases and J 4 bases; nucleotides not matched to a gene: 7. Germline V gives CDR1 SGHDT, CDR2 YYEEEE. The CDR3 spans 14 residues. Based on the CDR3 plus reference TRBV5-6 and TRBJ2-5, the full variable domain is DAGVTQSPTHLIKTRGQQVTLRCSPKSGHDTVSWYQQALGQGPQFIFQYYEEEERQRGNFPDRFSGHQFPNYSSELNVNALLLGDSALYLCASSLGLVGETQYFGPGTRLLVL.

The rearrangement links TRBV7-8 to TRBJ1-5; possible D gene TRBD1, 6 bases. The CDR3 runs to 15 residues. The germline CDR1 and CDR2 sequences are SGHVS and FQNEAQ. Trimming pared 8 bases from V and 6 bases from J, leaving 20 bases between. DNA for the CDR3: TGTGCCAGCGAACGGGGGCAGGGTTGGGGTCAGCCCCAGCATTTT. Protein: CASERGQGWGQPQHF. Full variable domain (outside the CDR3, taken from reference TRBV7-8 and TRBJ1-5): GAGVSQSPRYKVAKRGQDVALRCDPISGHVSLFWYQQALGQGPEFLTYFQNEAQLDKSGLPSDRFFAERPEGSVSTLKIQRTQQEDSAVYLCASERGQGWGQPQHFGDGTRLSIL.

CDR3 sequence reads: CASSRDRAGQPQHF. DNA for the CDR3: TGTGCCAGCAGTCGCGACAGGGCTGGTCAGCCCCAGCATTTT. V and J are TRBV12-3 or TRBV12-4 and TRBJ1-5, with 7 bases that match TRBD1. The CDR3 spans 14 residues. V shed 5 bases, J shed 6 bases, and the junction held 7 bases outside the gene matches.

The chain is built from TRBV6-1 and TRBJ2-7, with D unclear. CDR1 MNHNS and CDR2 SASEGT come from the germline V gene. V lost 1 base, J lost 11 bases, and 9 bases lay in between. CDR3 length: 11 residues. In DNA form, the CDR3 reads TGTGCCAGCAGTGAAGTCCCGGCTGAGTACTTC. This codes for CASSEVPAEYF.

The J gene is TRBJ2-5, the V gene TRBV12-5; 8 nucleotides line up with TRBD1. Germline CDR1 is LGHNT and CDR2 is FRNRAP. After removal of 5 bases from V and 5 bases from J, the junction contained 7 bases not matched to a gene. This CDR3 contains 14 residues. The CDR3 nucleotides read TGTGCTAGTGGTCCTGGACAGGGCCGGGAGACCCAGTACTTC. Its translation: CASGPGQGRETQYF.

The CDR3 region is CAWSVAGSKDQPQHF. Written as DNA, the CDR3 is TGTGCCTGGAGTGTAGCAGGGAGCAAGGATCAGCCCCAGCATTTT. J is TRBJ1-5 and V is TRBV30; possible D gene TRBD1, 5 bases. The ends were cut back, 0 bases at V and 5 bases at J, with 14 bases in the middle. This CDR3 is 15 amino acids long. Germline CDR1 is GTSNPN and CDR2 is SVGIG (reference sequence).

V is TRBV10-2 and J is TRBJ1-1; D uncertain. This CDR3 is 12 amino acids long. Germline V gene sequence: CDR1 WSHSY, CDR2 SAAADI. V was shortened by 2 bases and J by 6 bases, with 7 bases between the two germline ends. The DNA of the CDR3 is TGCGCCAGCAGTGAGACGTTCTCTGAAGCTTTCTTT. This translates into CASSETFSEAFF.

The V and J genes are TRBV29-1 and TRBJ1-5; 10 nucleotides align to TRBD1. Germline CDR1 is SQVTM and CDR2 is ANQGSEA. The CDR3 sequence is 14 residues long. V dropped 4 bases and J dropped 5; count of bases not matched to a gene: 5. CDR3 nucleotide sequence: TGCAGCGTTGGCCTAGGACAGGGGGATCAGCCCCAGCATTTT. This gives the protein CSVGLGQGDQPQHF. The whole variable domain, remainder taken from reference TRBV29-1 and TRBJ1-5, is SAVISQKPSRDICQRGTSLTIQCQVDSQVTMMFWYRQQPGQSLTLIATANQGSEATYESGFVIDKFPISRPNLTFSTLTVSNMSPEDSSIYLCSVGLGQGDQPQHFGDGTRLSIL.

This sequence joins TRBV14 and TRBJ1-5, with D perhaps matching TRBD1 (5 bases). V was cut by 0 bases and J by 6 bases, with 6 bases left in between. There are 13 residues in the CDR3. The germline V gene has CDR1 SGHDN and CDR2 FVKESK. This chain's CDR3 is CASSQDGAQPQHF. The CDR3 nucleotides are TGTGCCAGCAGCCAAGATGGGGCTCAGCCCCAGCATTTT. The full variable domain, with the rest looked up from reference TRBV14 and TRBJ1-5, is EAGVTQFPSHSVIEKGQTVTLRCDPISGHDNLYWYRRVMGKEIKFLLHFVKESKQDESGMPNNRFLAERTGGTYSTLKVQPAELEDSGVYFCASSQDGAQPQHFGDGTRLSIL.

This chain joins TRBV18 and TRBJ2-7; D ambiguous. This CDR3 is built from 14 residues. Trimming took 3 bases from V and 0 from J, leaving 9 bases between them. Germline V gives CDR1 KGHSH, CDR2 LQKENI. The CDR3 DNA is TGTGCCAGCTCACCTACGGAACACTCCTACGAGCAGTACTTC. Amino acids: CASSPTEHSYEQYF.

This chain links TRBV12-3 or TRBV12-4 with TRBJ2-5; weak D call: TRBD2 (6 bases). The CDR3 sequence is 14 residues long. Deletions cut 6 bases from V and 2 bases from J, with 13 bases between. CDR3 residues: CASSRAGGQETQYF. The CDR3 nucleotides are TGTGCCAGCAGCCGAGCGGGTGGTCAAGAGACCCAGTACTTC.

The V and J genes are TRBV16 and TRBJ1-6; TRBD1 is a possible D gene (5 bases). This CDR3 region has 14 residues. CDR1 is KGHSY and CDR2 is FQNENV in the germline V gene. Trimming removed 3 bases from V and 5 bases from J, with 8 bases in between. For the CDR3, the DNA is TGTGCCAGCAGCCAGGACATTAATAATTCACCCCTCCACTTT. This encodes CASSQDINNSPLHF.

The chain has TRBV4-2 and TRBJ2-7; D may be TRBD1 or TRBD2 (5 bases each). The CDR3 has 16 amino acids. Germline CDR1 reads LGHNA; CDR2 reads YNFKEQ. V lost 2 bases and J lost 2, with 16 bases in between. The DNA for the CDR3 is TGTGCCAGCAGCCAAACCGGGACCGGGGCCGCCTACGAGCAGTACTTC. Translated, it gives CASSQTGTGAAYEQYF.

J is TRBJ2-1 and V is TRBV29-1, with 10 bases matching TRBD1. Germline V gives CDR1 SQVTM, CDR2 ANQGSEA. J was trimmed by 7 bases and V by 3 bases; bases with no gene match: 6. The CDR3 runs to 14 residues. The CDR3 DNA is TGCAGCGTTGAGCGGGGACAGGGGAATAATGAGCAGTTCTTC. It codes for CSVERGQGNNEQFF.

The chain has TRBV29-1 and TRBJ1-1, with 10 bases matching TRBD1. The V and J ends lost 7 bases and 3 bases, in that order; junction bases with no gene match: 8. Germline V gene lookup returns CDR1 SQVTM and CDR2 ANQGSEA. The CDR3 extends over 14 amino acids. DNA for the CDR3: TGCAGCGCCCGACAGGGGGCGGGGGACACTGAAGCTTTCTTT. This translates into CSARQGAGDTEAFF.

The chain recombines TRBV11-2 with TRBJ2-7; D call uncertain. The V and J ends lost 2 bases and 5 bases respectively, with 19 bases between them. This CDR3 is 16 amino acids long. Germline CDR1 SGHAT, CDR2 FQNNGV. The CDR3 DNA is TGTGCCAGCAGCTTAAACCCAGCCCCTCCGGAGAACGAGCAGTACTTC. Amino acid sequence: CASSLNPAPPENEQYF.

The chain couples TRBV19 to TRBJ1-5; D is unresolved. The CDR3 is made up of 15 amino acids. Germline V CDR1 and CDR2: LNHDA, SQIVND (reference sequence). Trimming left V 4 bases short and J 6 bases short, with 16 bases between. CDR3 loop: CASSNEESSSQPQHF. CDR3 bases: TGTGCCAGTAGTAACGAGGAGAGCTCTTCTCAGCCCCAGCATTTT.

The J gene is TRBJ1-2, the V gene TRBV3-1; TRBD1 matches at 8 bases. The germline CDR1 and CDR2 sequences are LGHDT and YNNKEL (reference sequence). With V trimmed by 6 bases and J by 4 bases, 10 bases remained unmatched. This CDR3 is 15 amino acids long. This CDR3 is CASSPMTGVSYGYTF. In DNA form, the CDR3 reads TGTGCCAGCAGTCCTATGACAGGGGTATCCTATGGCTACACCTTC.

The chain carries TRBV15 and TRBJ2-1; 7 bases fit TRBD2. Germline trimming cut 9 bases from V and 10 bases from J; bases unmatched to any gene: 12. The CDR3 is 13 residues long. Germline assignment: CDR1 LNHNV and CDR2 YYDKDF (reference sequence). CDR3 sequence (DNA): TGTGCCACGTCCGGGGGGATAGGTAGGGAGCAGTTCTTC. Translated: CATSGGIGREQFF.

The V call is TRBV6-2 or TRBV6-3, the J call TRBJ2-6; D unclear. The CDR3 consists of 16 residues. Germline values: CDR1 MNHEY, CDR2 SVGEGT. The V gene lost 7 bases and the J gene lost 1 base, with 14 bases spanning the gap. The DNA of the CDR3 is TGTGCCAGCACGTACCGTCGGCCTTCTGGGGCCAACGTCCTGACTTTC. The encoded protein is CASTYRRPSGANVLTF.

This chain uses TRBV6-5 with TRBJ2-5; D is unclear. CDR3 length equals 11 residues. The V end lost 1 base, the J end lost 5 bases, and 2 bases lay between the germline ends. CDR1 MNHEY and CDR2 SVGAGI come from the germline V gene. The DNA for the CDR3 is TGTGCCAGCAGTTACTTTGAGACCCAGTACTTC. As protein: CASSYFETQYF.

The rearrangement joins TRBV29-1 to TRBJ2-1; D is perhaps TRBD2 (6 bases). The V end was cut by 7 bases, the J end by 4 bases, with 14 bases between. Germline V lookup: CDR1 SQVTM, CDR2 ANQGSEA. This CDR3 contains 13 residues. As DNA, the CDR3 is TGCAGCGGGGCCGGGACTGCTTACAATGAGCAGTTCTTC. Its protein is CSGAGTAYNEQFF.

The chain recombines TRBV20-1 with TRBJ1-1; the D gene is possibly TRBD1 (6 bases). V was shortened by 3 bases and J by 2 bases, with 16 bases between the two germline ends. The CDR3 consists of 15 residues. The germline V gene has CDR1 DFQATT and CDR2 SNEGSKA (reference sequence). The CDR3 DNA follows: TGCAGTGCTAGGGAAAAGGGGGATAGCAACACTGAAGCTTTCTTT. It translates to CSAREKGDSNTEAFF.

The gene calls are TRBV7-2 and TRBJ2-3; D unresolved. Germline CDR1 is SGHTA and CDR2 is FQGNSA. Trimming pared 6 bases from V and 4 bases from J, leaving 14 bases between. This CDR3 has 14 residues. CDR3 loop: CASRLTGTSDTQYF. CDR3 sequence (DNA): TGTGCCAGCAGGTTAACCGGTACTTCAGATACGCAGTATTTT.

This chain's CDR3 is CSVSVGAAGELFF. In DNA form, the CDR3 reads TGCAGCGTGTCCGTCGGGGCGGCCGGGGAGCTGTTTTTT. The gene calls are TRBV29-1 and TRBJ2-2; D is possibly TRBD1 or TRBD2 (5 bases each). With 6 bases removed from V and 6 bases from J, the gap between germline ends came to 14 bases. Germline lookup yields CDR1 SQVTM and CDR2 ANQGSEA. CDR3 length: 13 residues.

The gene calls are TRBV4-1 and TRBJ1-1; 9 bases agree with TRBD1. The CDR3 has 17 residues. CDR1 is MGHRA and CDR2 is YSYEKL in the germline V gene. V lost 1 base and J lost 1; bases outside the gene matches: 7. CDR3 amino acids: CASSQVGTGSRNTEAFF. The DNA of the CDR3 is TGCGCCAGCAGCCAAGTGGGGACAGGGTCTCGGAACACTGAAGCTTTCTTT.

The genes are TRBV12-3 or TRBV12-4 and TRBJ1-1, with unresolved D. Between the trimmed V and J ends, which lost 2 bases and 4 bases, there was a span of 5 bases. This CDR3 region has 12 residues. CDR3 protein: CASSLRGTEAFF. The CDR3 region has the DNA TGTGCCAGCAGTTTACGCGGCACTGAAGCTTTCTTT.